These 21 T cell receptor beta chains were sequenced from one sample in a study of glioma-infiltrating T cells after dendritic cell vaccination. Profiling relied on immunoSEQ multiplex PCR, and the TCRdb table lists in-frame clones only, not all of them. This sample carries 45,000 to 55,000 clones, over 75% of them seen once, and the ten largest clones take about an eighth. The sequencing here drew on blood, taken before dendritic cell vaccination. These receptors came from a human donor with glioblastoma.

The chain uses TRBV6-1 and TRBJ2-7, with TRBD1 identical over 9 bases. CDR3 length: 14 residues. J gave up 3 bases and V 5 bases, and 5 bases lay outside the gene matches. Germline loops: CDR1 MNHNS, CDR2 SASEGT. CDR3 in amino acids: CASSPGTGNYEQYF. CDR3 coding DNA: TGTGCCAGCAGTCCCGGGACAGGGAACTACGAGCAGTACTTC.

This sequence joins TRBV7-9 and TRBJ1-5, with D hard to call. The CDR3 totals 14 residues. The V end was cut by 9 bases, the J end by 0 bases, with 12 bases between. Germline V CDR1 and CDR2: SEHNR, FQNEAQ (reference sequence). The CDR3 DNA reads TGTGCCAGTGGTGGAGTTTATAGCAATCAGCCCCAGCATTTT. Its protein is CASGGVYSNQPQHF.

This chain connects TRBV11-3 to TRBJ2-2, with D possibly TRBD1 on 5 matching bases. Germline loops: CDR1 SGHNT, CDR2 YENEEA. With 5 bases removed from V and 7 bases from J, the gap between germline ends came to 11 bases. This CDR3 has 13 residues. The CDR3 loop is CASSQKGNGELFF. The CDR3 nucleotides read TGTGCCAGCAGCCAAAAGGGGAACGGGGAGCTGTTTTTT.

The V gene is TRBV6-5, the J gene TRBJ2-7; 9 bases align to TRBD1. The germline V gene has CDR1 MNHEY and CDR2 SVGAGI. This CDR3 has 14 residues. The V and J ends lost 6 bases and 2 bases, in that order; junction bases with no gene match: 5. CDR3 protein: CASSTRTGAYEQYF. In DNA form, the CDR3 reads TGTGCCAGCAGCACCCGGACAGGGGCCTACGAGCAGTACTTC.

The chain joins TRBV9 to TRBJ1-2; D possibly corresponds to TRBD1 (5 bases). This CDR3 has 14 residues. V was trimmed by 3 bases and J by 7 bases, leaving 16 bases between them. Per germline, CDR1 SGDLS and CDR2 YYNGEE. Here the CDR3 reads CASSEGGGDPGYTF. The CDR3 DNA reads as TGTGCCAGCAGCGAAGGTGGAGGGGATCCTGGCTACACCTTC.

The chain links TRBV16 to TRBJ1-6; 7 nucleotides agree with TRBD1. This CDR3 has 14 residues. Germline V gene lookup returns CDR1 KGHSY and CDR2 FQNENV. V lost 8 bases, J lost 9 bases, and 10 bases stayed unmatched. CDR3: CASSTEGAGSPLHF. CDR3 coding DNA: TGTGCCAGCTCCACCGAGGGGGCCGGTTCACCCCTCCACTTT.

This clone was found once. This chain links TRBV9 with TRBJ1-4; D remains ambiguous. V lost 2 bases to trimming and J lost 0 bases, with 8 bases between them. The CDR3 has 15 residues. Germline loops: CDR1 SGDLS, CDR2 YYNGEE. As DNA, the CDR3 is TGTGCCAGCAGCGTTTTCGGAGCAACTAATGAAAAACTGTTTTTT. Its translation is CASSVFGATNEKLFF.

This clone has only a few counts. V gene TRBV7-6 combines with J gene TRBJ2-7; D might be TRBD2 (6 bases). The V gene lost 2 bases and the J gene lost 3 bases, with 14 bases spanning the gap. There are 15 residues in the CDR3. The germline V gene encodes CDR1 SGHVS and CDR2 FNYEAQ. CDR3 nucleotide sequence: TGTGCCAGCAGCTTATGGGCGGAGGGGTTCTACGAGCAGTACTTC. This encodes CASSLWAEGFYEQYF.

The chain employs TRBV30 and TRBJ2-5; 9 nucleotides agree with TRBD2. The CDR3 sequence is 12 residues long. From germline, CDR1 is GTSNPN and CDR2 SVGIG (reference sequence). V lost 8 bases to trimming and J lost 4 bases; unmatched junction nucleotides: 5. In DNA form, the CDR3 reads TGTGCCGGAGTAGCGGGAGTAGAGACCCAGTACTTC. Protein sequence: CAGVAGVETQYF. Supplemented by reference TRBV30 and TRBJ2-5, the full variable domain reads SQTIHQWPATLVQPVGSPLSLECTVEGTSNPNLYWYRQAAGRGLQLLFYSVGIGQISSEVPQNLSASRPQDRQFILSSKKLLLSDSGFYLCAGVAGVETQYFGPGTRLLVL.

The chain links TRBV9 to TRBJ1-6, with unresolved D. Germline CDR1 is SGDLS and CDR2 is YYNGEE. The CDR3 spans 13 residues. The germline V and J ends were trimmed by 4 bases and 10 bases, with 12 bases remaining between them. DNA of the CDR3: TGTGCCAGCAGCAGGGCGACGGGATCACCCCTCCACTTT. Translated, it gives CASSRATGSPLHF.

The chain is built from TRBV7-2 and TRBJ2-7, with 8 nucleotides matching TRBD2. V trimming: 5 bases; J trimming: 4 bases; junction bases outside the gene matches: 7. The germline CDR1 and CDR2 sequences are SGHTA and FQGNSA. This CDR3 has 14 residues. The CDR3 DNA reads TGTGCCAGCAGCGGACGGGAGGGCCGGTACGAGCAGTACTTC. This encodes CASSGREGRYEQYF.

This rearrangement joins TRBV5-1 to TRBJ2-2, with a possible D match to TRBD2 (7 bases). This CDR3 has 15 amino acids. Germline V gives CDR1 SGHRS, CDR2 YFSETQ. V was cut by 5 bases and J by 1 base, with 12 bases left in between. In DNA, the CDR3 is TGCGCCAGCAGGGGGGGGGCGCAGAACACCGGGGAGCTGTTTTTT. It encodes CASRGGAQNTGELFF.

J is TRBJ2-3 and V is TRBV5-6; 9 bases are shared with TRBD2. The germline gives CDR1 SGHDT, CDR2 YYEEEE. The CDR3 runs 15 residues. Germline trimming cut 0 bases from V and 2 bases from J; bases unmatched to any gene: 1. As DNA, the CDR3 is TGTGCCAGCAGCTTGGGCGGGAGGGACACAGATACGCAGTATTTT. Residues: CASSLGGRDTDTQYF.

This rearrangement joins TRBV5-4 to TRBJ2-3; D is perhaps TRBD1 (5 bases). The germline CDR1 and CDR2 sequences are SGHNT and YYREEE (reference sequence). CDR3 length: 16 amino acids. Trimming left V 0 bases short and J 3 bases short, with 14 bases between. This CDR3 reads CASSLEKGKRTDTQYF. The CDR3, as DNA: TGTGCCAGCAGCTTGGAGAAGGGGAAGAGGACAGATACGCAGTATTTT.

The table lists this clone with a few counts. V gene TRBV6-1 combines with J gene TRBJ2-5; tentatively, D is TRBD1 (5 bases). Germline V lookup: CDR1 MNHNS, CDR2 SASEGT. V dropped 11 bases and J dropped 2 bases, with 15 bases sitting between them. This CDR3 contains 13 residues. The CDR3: CALGAGRQETQYF. CDR3 DNA sequence: TGTGCCCTTGGGGCCGGGCGGCAAGAGACCCAGTACTTC.

This clone was seen a single time. The chain is built from TRBV10-3 and TRBJ1-5, with 9 bases aligning to TRBD1. CDR3 length: 15 amino acids. Germline V gene sequence: CDR1 ENHRY, CDR2 SYGVKD. The junction had 1 base not matched to a gene; V was cut back by 2 bases and J by 2 bases. The CDR3 nucleotides are TGTGCCATCAGTGAGACAGGGGGCGGCAATCAGCCCCAGCATTTT. It specifies CAISETGGGNQPQHF.

The chain uses TRBV9 and TRBJ1-2; 7 bases match TRBD1. Germline V CDR1 and CDR2: SGDLS, YYNGEE. With 5 bases clipped from V and 0 bases from J, the junction kept 10 bases outside the gene matches. The CDR3 contains 16 residues. The DNA for the CDR3 is TGTGCCAGCAGTCTCACAGGGGACTGGCCTAACTATGGCTACACCTTC. It codes for CASSLTGDWPNYGYTF.

The V and J genes are TRBV19 and TRBJ2-2; TRBD2 matches 9 bases. This CDR3 contains 15 residues. The trim removed 3 bases at V and 3 bases at J, leaving 2 bases unmatched. CDR1 and CDR2 from the germline V gene are LNHDA and SQIVND (reference sequence). The CDR3 sequence is CASSISGSYTGELFF. The DNA of the CDR3 is TGTGCCAGTAGTATTAGCGGGAGCTACACCGGGGAGCTGTTTTTT.

The chain links TRBV5-4 to TRBJ2-1, with 13 nucleotides matching TRBD2. V lost 2 bases, J lost 7 bases, and 15 bases stayed unmatched. Looked up from germline, CDR1 is SGHNT and CDR2 is YYREEE (reference sequence). The length of the CDR3 is 19 residues. The CDR3 region is CASSFELAGGPFVRNEQFF. Written as DNA, the CDR3 is TGTGCCAGCAGCTTCGAACTAGCGGGGGGGCCGTTCGTGAGAAATGAGCAGTTCTTC.

This clone appeared a single time. The chain uses TRBV7-2 and TRBJ1-5, with D perhaps TRBD1 (5 bases). From germline, CDR1 is SGHTA and CDR2 FQGNSA. The V end was cut by 2 bases, the J end by 6 bases, with 11 bases between. The CDR3 loop spans 14 amino acids. The CDR3 coding sequence is TGTGCCAGCAGCTTAACCCAGGGCGTTCAGCCCCAGCATTTT. Protein product: CASSLTQGVQPQHF. The entire variable domain, with the rest obtained from reference TRBV7-2 and TRBJ1-5, is as follows: GAGVSQSPSNKVTEKGKDVELRCDPISGHTALYWYRQSLGQGLEFLIYFQGNSAPDKSGLPSDRFSAERTGGSVSTLTIQRTQQEDSAVYLCASSLTQGVQPQHFGDGTRLSIL.

This clone was seen a single time. The genes are TRBV11-2 and TRBJ1-2, with a possible D match to TRBD1 (5 bases). The V and J ends lost 1 base and 3 bases respectively, with 15 bases between them. CDR3 length equals 16 residues. The germline CDR1 and CDR2 sequences are SGHAT and FQNNGV. CDR3 bases: TGTGCCAGCAGCTTAGTCCGGGCAGGGTTTGACTATGGCTACACCTTC. It yields the protein CASSLVRAGFDYGYTF.